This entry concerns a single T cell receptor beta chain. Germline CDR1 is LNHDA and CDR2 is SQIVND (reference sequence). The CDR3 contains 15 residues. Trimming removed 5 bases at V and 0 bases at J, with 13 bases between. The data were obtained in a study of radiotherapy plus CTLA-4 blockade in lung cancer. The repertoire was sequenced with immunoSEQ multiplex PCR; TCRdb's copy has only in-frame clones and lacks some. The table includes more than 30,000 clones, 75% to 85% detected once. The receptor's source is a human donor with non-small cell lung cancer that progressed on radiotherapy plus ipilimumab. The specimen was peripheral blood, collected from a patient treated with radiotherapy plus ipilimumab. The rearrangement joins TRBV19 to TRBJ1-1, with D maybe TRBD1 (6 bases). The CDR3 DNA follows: TGTGCCAGTAGTCGACAGGTGACCATGAACACTGAAGCTTTCTTT. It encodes CASSRQVTMNTEAFF.